Shown below are 6 T cell receptor beta chains from a single sample sequenced in a study of blood T cell repertoires in COVID-19. Data came from immunoSEQ multiplex PCR; TCRdb stores just in-frame clones and leaves some out. The profile covers about 170,000 clones, with around four fifths appearing a single time and less than 20% taken by the ten largest. Sequencing used peripheral blood. These receptors originate from a woman in her 70s who had recovered from COVID-19.

The chain uses TRBV19 and TRBJ1-1; TRBD1 agrees at 7 bases. The CDR3 covers 14 residues. Germline V gene data show CDR1 as LNHDA and CDR2 as SQIVND (reference sequence). V shed 6 bases, J shed 1 base, and the junction held 5 bases outside the gene matches. CDR3 loop: CASRQNRGNTEAFF. CDR3 nucleotide sequence: TGTGCCAGTAGACAAAACAGGGGGAACACTGAAGCTTTCTTT.

The chain joins TRBV18 to TRBJ2-7, with TRBD2 identical over 8 bases. This CDR3 contains 14 residues. Germline CDR1 reads KGHSH; CDR2 reads LQKENI. V shed 1 base, J shed 6 bases, and the junction held 5 bases outside the gene matches. The CDR3 reads CASSPRTGGLEQYF. CDR3 bases: TGTGCCAGCTCACCACGTACGGGGGGGCTCGAGCAGTACTTC.

The chain carries TRBV5-1 and TRBJ2-3; weak D call: TRBD2 (5 bases). The CDR3 has 17 amino acids. V was clipped by 4 bases and J by 2 bases, with 20 bases between them. Per the germline V gene, CDR1 is SGHRS and CDR2 is YFSETQ. In DNA, the CDR3 is TGCGCCAGCAGCCCCGGTGAGGGCGGCCGAAACACAGATACGCAGTATTTT. Encoded protein: CASSPGEGGRNTDTQYF.

The chain recombines TRBV4-3 with TRBJ1-1; TRBD1 aligns across 10 bases. After removal of 3 bases from V and 4 bases from J, the junction contained 8 bases not matched to a gene. CDR1 LGHNA and CDR2 YSLEER come from the germline V gene. The CDR3 is 16 amino acids. The chain's CDR3 is CASSHPGQGIGTEAFF. The CDR3 coding sequence is TGCGCCAGCAGCCACCCGGGACAGGGGATCGGCACTGAAGCTTTCTTT.

This sequence joins TRBV29-1 and TRBJ1-4, with D possibly TRBD1 on 5 matching bases. Germline CDR1 SQVTM, CDR2 ANQGSEA. Trimming shortened V by 4 bases and J by 5 bases, and 8 bases separated the two germline ends. This CDR3 is 12 amino acids long. In DNA form, the CDR3 reads TGCAGCGTTGGCAGGGCAAATGAAAAACTGTTTTTT. The encoded protein is CSVGRANEKLFF.

This chain joins TRBV9 and TRBJ1-5; D possibly corresponds to TRBD1 (6 bases). Trimming stripped 3 bases from V and 4 bases from J, with 14 bases between. Per germline, CDR1 SGDLS and CDR2 YYNGEE. The CDR3 contains 15 residues. The CDR3 is CASSASVGGNQPQHF. As DNA, the CDR3 is TGTGCCAGCAGCGCTTCTGTAGGGGGAAATCAGCCCCAGCATTTT.